The clone carrying this TCR beta chain has only a few counts. Its antigen is not identified. Time point indicated: week 35, safety follow-up. The study gave 300 ug of mutant IDH1 20-mer peptide per vaccine dose, with topical imiquimod. Each patient was administered eight vaccinations, scheduled in weeks 1, 3, 5, 7, 11, 15, 19 and 23. Each tumor in the donors was a new WHO grade 3 or 4 astrocytoma, IDH1-mutant and ATRX-lost. These data are taken from a study of a mutant IDH1 vaccine in newly diagnosed glioma. Turning to the study itself: V12 occurred at week 35 and V13 at week 47.

Assay: immunoSEQ multiplex PCR; the TCRdb copy retains only in-frame clones and omits some. The table has tens of thousands of clones, around 80% seen once. This CDR3 contains 13 residues. CDR1 is MNHNS, CDR2 SASEGT, per germline. Unmatched junction bases numbered 8, after V lost 8 bases and J lost 5 bases. The J gene is TRBJ1-1, the V gene TRBV6-1; TRBD1 aligns across 7 bases. Sequenced material: PBMCs, taken from a glioma patient whose treatment included an IDH1 peptide vaccine. This sequence originates from a woman in her thirties or forties with glioma. The CDR3 bases are TGTGCCAGCTCGCCGACAGGGTTTACTGAAGCTTTCTTT. Its translation: CASSPTGFTEAFF.